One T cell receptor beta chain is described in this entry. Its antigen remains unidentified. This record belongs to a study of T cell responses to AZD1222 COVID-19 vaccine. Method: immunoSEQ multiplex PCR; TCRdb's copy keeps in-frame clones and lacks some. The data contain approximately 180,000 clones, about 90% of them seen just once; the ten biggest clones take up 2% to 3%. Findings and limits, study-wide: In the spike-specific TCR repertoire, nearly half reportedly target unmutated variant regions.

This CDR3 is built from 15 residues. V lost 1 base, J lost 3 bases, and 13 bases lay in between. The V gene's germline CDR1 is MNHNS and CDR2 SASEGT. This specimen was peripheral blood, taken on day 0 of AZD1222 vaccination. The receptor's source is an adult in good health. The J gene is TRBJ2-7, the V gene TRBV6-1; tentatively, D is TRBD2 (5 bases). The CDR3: CASSEGRTVFYEQYF. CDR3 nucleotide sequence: TGTGCCAGCAGTGAAGGGAGGACGGTTTTCTACGAGCAGTACTTC.